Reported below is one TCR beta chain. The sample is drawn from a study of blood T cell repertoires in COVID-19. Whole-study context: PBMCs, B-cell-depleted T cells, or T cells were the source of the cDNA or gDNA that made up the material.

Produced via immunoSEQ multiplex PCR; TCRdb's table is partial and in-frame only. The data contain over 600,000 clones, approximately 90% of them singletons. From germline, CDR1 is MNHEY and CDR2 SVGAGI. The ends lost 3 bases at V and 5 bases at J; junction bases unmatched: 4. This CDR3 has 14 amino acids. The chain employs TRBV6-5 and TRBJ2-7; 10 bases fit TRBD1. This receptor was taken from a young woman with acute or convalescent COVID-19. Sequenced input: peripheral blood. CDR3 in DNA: TGTGCCAGCAGTTATTTGACAGGGGGCCACGAGCAGTACTTC. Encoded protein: CASSYLTGGHEQYF.